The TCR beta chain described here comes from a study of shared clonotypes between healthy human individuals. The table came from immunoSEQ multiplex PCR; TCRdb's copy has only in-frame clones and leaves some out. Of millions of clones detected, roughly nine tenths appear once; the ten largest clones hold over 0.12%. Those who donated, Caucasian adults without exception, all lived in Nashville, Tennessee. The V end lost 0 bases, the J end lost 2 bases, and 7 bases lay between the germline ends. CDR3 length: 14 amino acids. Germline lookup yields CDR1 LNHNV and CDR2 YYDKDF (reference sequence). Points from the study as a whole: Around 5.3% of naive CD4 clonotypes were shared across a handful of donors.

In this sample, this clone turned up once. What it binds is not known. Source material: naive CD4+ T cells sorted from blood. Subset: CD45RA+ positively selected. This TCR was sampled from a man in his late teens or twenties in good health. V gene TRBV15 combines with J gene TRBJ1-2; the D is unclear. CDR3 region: CATSREARNYGYTF. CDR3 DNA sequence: TGTGCCACCAGCAGAGAAGCCAGGAACTATGGCTACACCTTC.